This record looks at one TCR beta chain sequence and its context. The antigen is not known. The CDR3 loop spans 13 amino acids. Germline V gives CDR1 DFQATT, CDR2 SNEGSKA (reference sequence). Trimming took off 0 bases at V and 3 bases at J, with 8 bases between the two ends. RNA transcripts gave rise to amplified TCR beta CDR3 regions. TCR CDR3 underwent first-round RT-PCR with the HTBI primer set. Via MiXCR, TCRdb re-called the multiplex PCR reads, giving one row per CDR3 protein. The sample carries over 350,000 distinct CDR3 sequences, roughly 15% recorded once. The sample is drawn from a study of T cells in Graves' hyperthyroidism and ophthalmopathy. Study-level points and caveats: In the analysis, a 13 V-J model separated ophthalmopathy from stable hyperthyroidism. It was a median about 6 months before onset that the model predicted ophthalmopathy.

A patient was excluded if there was uncontrolled infection, other autoimmune disease, pregnancy or lactation. Diagnosing involved the use of clinical symptoms, serum thyroxine and TRAb, thyroid ultrasound and orbital computed tomography. The genes are TRBV20-1 and TRBJ1-2; perhaps TRBD1 as D (5 bases). The source is a man in his late teens or twenties with Graves' ophthalmopathy. Sequencing used blood. Here the CDR3 DNA reads TGCAGTGCTAGAGATACGGGGGACTATGGCTACACCTTC. Its translation: CSARDTGDYGYTF.